Below, 2 T cell receptor beta chains from the same sample are listed, as sequenced in a study of T cell repertoires in cytomegalovirus infection. TCRdb reprocessed the reads via MiXCR and lists one record per CDR3 protein. Among 550,000 to 850,000 distinct CDR3 sequences listed, approximately 33% were seen once. For these TCRs, the target antigens are not known. The material sequenced was cultured PBMCs, taken from culture after CMV antigen stimulation. These receptors were collected from a human donor in good health (CMV status not recorded). Some clones in this sample may be carry-over from other donors' samples.

This clonotype came up a few times. The rearrangement links TRBV10-3 to TRBJ1-2, with D tentatively TRBD1 (5 bases). This CDR3 has 14 residues. Germline CDR1 ENHRY, CDR2 SYGVKD. V was cut by 4 bases and J by 5 bases, with 14 bases left in between. CDR3 coding DNA: TGTGCCATCAGTGCTGGGACGGGCCCTTATGGCTACACCTTC. Protein: CAISAGTGPYGYTF.

V is TRBV14 and J is TRBJ2-1; no reliable D call. Per germline, CDR1 SGHDN and CDR2 FVKESK. The CDR3 has 16 amino acids. The germline V and J ends were trimmed by 3 bases and 2 bases, with 14 bases remaining between them. CDR3 bases: TGTGCCAGCAGCCATCCATCCCACGGCCCCTACAATGAGCAGTTCTTC. This gives the protein CASSHPSHGPYNEQFF. The complete variable domain, with remaining parts taken from reference TRBV14 and TRBJ2-1, reads EAGVTQFPSHSVIEKGQTVTLRCDPISGHDNLYWYRRVMGKEIKFLLHFVKESKQDESGMPNNRFLAERTGGTYSTLKVQPAELEDSGVYFCASSHPSHGPYNEQFFGPGTRLTVL.